Each of the 26 T cell receptor beta chains below was sequenced from the same sample in a study of naive and memory T cell subsets. Two oligonucleotides, mixed equimolar, formed the beta constant-region primer covering TRBC1 and TRBC2. Nested alpha and beta constant-region primers with the SP2 primer drove four PCR rounds on ligated cDNA. Using its own MiXCR run on the UMI-ligation and nested PCR reads, TCRdb lists one record per CDR3 protein. The sample lists 95,000 to 150,000 distinct CDR3 sequences; 30% to 45% were seen once. Input material: central memory CD4+ T cells from blood. All receptors come from a human donor in good health.

CDR3: CASSWGQGRMGNTEAFF. In DNA, the CDR3 is TGTGCCAGCAGTTGGGGACAGGGGCGGATGGGGAACACTGAAGCTTTCTTT. The rearrangement links TRBV27 to TRBJ1-1, with TRBD1 matching 10 bases. Germline CDR1 MNHEY, CDR2 SMNVEV (reference sequence). The CDR3 is made up of 17 amino acids. Losses at the gene ends were 4 bases for V and 1 base for J; bases not matched to a gene: 9.

This clonotype was detected only a few times. J is TRBJ2-3 and V is TRBV20-1; TRBD2 might be the D (5 bases). The CDR3 loop spans 12 amino acids. In germline, CDR1 is DFQATT, CDR2 SNEGSKA (reference sequence). The V end lost 5 bases, the J end lost 4 bases, and 10 bases lay between the germline ends. The CDR3 reads CSAEEVADTQYF. The CDR3 DNA sequence: TGCAGTGCTGAGGAGGTGGCAGATACGCAGTATTTT.

This clonotype turned up a few times. V is TRBV20-1 and J is TRBJ2-7; maybe TRBD1 (6 bases). Trimming cost V 3 bases and J 2 bases, with 23 bases left between them. Germline V gene lookup returns CDR1 DFQATT and CDR2 SNEGSKA (reference sequence). CDR3 length: 17 amino acids. The CDR3 DNA is TGCAGTGCTAGCCAGCCCCGGGGTCAGGGGACACCCTACGAGCAGTACTTC. It translates to CSASQPRGQGTPYEQYF.

The chain combines TRBV20-1 with TRBJ2-5; 11 bases are shared with TRBD2. The CDR3 totals 17 residues. In germline, CDR1 is DFQATT, CDR2 SNEGSKA (reference sequence). With V trimmed by 1 base and J by 2 bases, 9 bases remained unmatched. The CDR3 sequence: CSARVPSGRHGQETQYF. CDR3 bases: TGCAGTGCTAGAGTACCTAGCGGGAGGCACGGGCAAGAGACCCAGTACTTC.

This clonotype has just a few counts. The rearrangement joins TRBV12-3 or TRBV12-4 to TRBJ2-6, with a possible D match to TRBD2 (6 bases). V was trimmed by 8 bases and J by 0 bases, leaving 14 bases between them. The CDR3 extends over 16 amino acids. The CDR3, as DNA: TGTGCCAGCTCTCGGGACGGGGGCTCTGGGGCCAACGTCCTGACTTTC. Its translation: CASSRDGGSGANVLTF.

The chain recombines TRBV12-3 or TRBV12-4 with TRBJ2-7; a weak D match, TRBD1 (5 bases). The CDR3 is 13 residues long. V was clipped by 7 bases and J by 3 bases, with 13 bases between them. The CDR3 protein is CASTSDIHYEQYF. As DNA, the CDR3 is TGTGCCAGCACCTCGGACATTCACTACGAGCAGTACTTC.

This clonotype was picked up a small number of times. The chain uses TRBV4-1 and TRBJ2-1, with D possibly called TRBD1 or TRBD2 (5 bases each). The CDR3 spans 14 residues. Germline V gene data show CDR1 as MGHRA and CDR2 as YSYEKL. Trimming stripped 1 base from V and 10 bases from J, with 14 bases between. CDR3: CASSQGLVWGEQFF. CDR3 DNA sequence: TGCGCCAGCAGCCAAGGCTTAGTCTGGGGGGAGCAGTTCTTC.

This clonotype has more than one count but fewer than ten. The genes are TRBV7-2 and TRBJ2-3; the D is unclear. The germline V gene has CDR1 SGHTA and CDR2 FQGNSA. The V end lost 2 bases, the J end lost 7 bases, and 10 bases lay between the germline ends. The length of the CDR3 is 13 residues. CDR3 sequence: CASSLKLRNTQYF. The CDR3 bases are TGTGCCAGCAGCTTAAAATTAAGAAATACGCAGTATTTT.

This rearrangement joins TRBV19 to TRBJ2-3, with D maybe TRBD2 (5 bases). The V and J ends lost 6 bases and 5 bases respectively, with 15 bases between them. The germline CDR1 and CDR2 sequences are LNHDA and SQIVND (reference sequence). The CDR3 totals 14 residues. The CDR3 loop is CASRPRSRGDTQYF. The CDR3 DNA sequence: TGTGCCAGTAGACCGAGGTCCCGGGGAGATACGCAGTATTTT. The full variable domain, its missing parts supplied by reference TRBV19 and TRBJ2-3, is DGGITQSPKYLFRKEGQNVTLSCEQNLNHDAMYWYRQDPGQGLRLIYYSQIVNDFQKGDIAEGYSVSREKKESFPLTVTSAQKNPTAFYLCASRPRSRGDTQYFGPGTRLTVL.

This chain connects TRBV5-5 to TRBJ2-5, with D hard to call. Germline CDR1 reads SGHKS; CDR2 reads YYEKEE (reference sequence). The CDR3 totals 12 residues. Trimming shortened V by 2 bases and J by 6 bases, and 8 bases separated the two germline ends. The DNA of the CDR3 is TGTGCCAGCAGCTTTGGAGAGAAGACCCAGTACTTC. Translating gives CASSFGEKTQYF. The full variable domain, rest sourced from reference TRBV5-5 and TRBJ2-5, is DAGVTQSPTHLIKTRGQQVTLRCSPISGHKSVSWYQQVLGQGPQFIFQYYEKEERGRGNFPDRFSARQFPNYSSELNVNALLLGDSALYLCASSFGEKTQYFGPGTRLLVL.

A few counts support this clonotype. CDR3 region: CAISESSGGTGELFF. As DNA, the CDR3 is TGTGCCATCAGTGAGTCAAGCGGAGGGACCGGGGAGCTGTTTTTT. The chain joins TRBV10-3 to TRBJ2-2; weak D call: TRBD2 (6 bases). This CDR3 is 15 amino acids long. CDR1 and CDR2 (germline): ENHRY, SYGVKD. V lost 0 bases to trimming and J lost 5 bases, with 10 bases between them.

This chain connects TRBV18 to TRBJ2-2; D remains unclear. Germline loops: CDR1 KGHSH, CDR2 LQKENI. The CDR3 is 16 amino acids. V lost 0 bases and J 5 bases, leaving 13 bases between the germline ends. CDR3 in DNA: TGTGCCAGCTCACCACCCAGGCCATCTGGGACCGGGGAGCTGTTTTTT. Its translation is CASSPPRPSGTGELFF.

The J gene is TRBJ2-1, the V gene TRBV20-1; TRBD2 agrees at 13 bases. Germline CDR1 DFQATT, CDR2 SNEGSKA (reference sequence). V gave up 5 bases and J gave up 5 bases; unmatched junction bases: 9. The CDR3 consists of 16 residues. The DNA for the CDR3 is TGCAGTGCTCGGAGGGGACTAGCGGGACCGAACAATGAGCAGTTCTTC. Amino acid sequence: CSARRGLAGPNNEQFF.

This clonotype turned up a few times. V usage is TRBV7-9 and J usage is TRBJ1-1; no clear D gene. The V gene lost 5 bases and the J gene lost 1 base, with 11 bases spanning the gap. The CDR3 covers 14 residues. CDR1 and CDR2 from the germline V gene are SEHNR and FQNEAQ (reference sequence). Written as DNA, the CDR3 is TGTGCCAGCAGCCCCTCGGGGAGGAACACTGAAGCTTTCTTT. Its translation: CASSPSGRNTEAFF.

The genes are TRBV10-3 and TRBJ2-7; D may match TRBD1 or TRBD2 (5 bases each). V dropped 0 bases and J dropped 6 bases, with 6 bases sitting between them. Germline CDR1 and CDR2: ENHRY and SYGVKD. The CDR3 is 12 residues long. This CDR3 is CAISESRGEQYF. The DNA for the CDR3 is TGTGCCATCAGTGAGTCGAGGGGCGAGCAGTACTTC.

The V gene is TRBV7-2, the J gene TRBJ2-1, with 8 bases identical to TRBD2. This CDR3 is 15 amino acids long. Germline V gives CDR1 SGHTA, CDR2 FQGNSA. With 5 bases clipped from V and 7 bases from J, the junction kept 10 bases outside the gene matches. The CDR3, as DNA: TGTGCCAGCAGCCGAACACTAGCGGCCAATAATGAGCAGTTCTTC. Encoded protein: CASSRTLAANNEQFF.

The chain carries TRBV19 and TRBJ1-4, with 8 positions matching TRBD1. The CDR3 loop spans 17 amino acids. Germline V gene sequence: CDR1 LNHDA, CDR2 SQIVND (reference sequence). J gave up 1 base and V 3 bases, and 7 bases lay outside the gene matches. Written as DNA, the CDR3 is TGTGCCAGTAGTATTTCCAGGGGGCGAGGAACTAATGAAAAACTGTTTTTT. It is translated as CASSISRGRGTNEKLFF.

The rearrangement links TRBV6-6 to TRBJ2-3; D unclear. In germline, CDR1 is MNHNY, CDR2 SVGAGI (reference sequence). The V and J ends lost 7 bases and 0 bases respectively, with 8 bases between them. The CDR3 covers 13 residues. The CDR3 region has the DNA TGTGCCAGCACGCCGCCTAGCACAGATACGCAGTATTTT. It codes for CASTPPSTDTQYF.

The V call is TRBV7-2, the J call TRBJ2-5; D perhaps matches TRBD2 (6 bases). The CDR3 consists of 15 residues. Trimming removed 5 bases from V and 2 bases from J, with 15 bases in between. Germline-derived CDR1 and CDR2 are SGHTA and FQGNSA. CDR3 bases: TGTGCCAGCAGCCGGCCGGGAGTCCGTCAAGAGACCCAGTACTTC. Translated: CASSRPGVRQETQYF. Full variable domain (missing parts from reference TRBV7-2 and TRBJ2-5): GAGVSQSPSNKVTEKGKDVELRCDPISGHTALYWYRQSLGQGLEFLIYFQGNSAPDKSGLPSDRFSAERTGGSVSTLTIQRTQQEDSAVYLCASSRPGVRQETQYFGPGTRLLVL.

For the CDR3, the DNA is TGTGCCAGCCGGAAAGCATCGGGACAGAATTCACCCCTCCACTTT. It codes for CASRKASGQNSPLHF. This chain joins TRBV7-2 and TRBJ1-6; 7 bases map to TRBD1. CDR1 is SGHTA, CDR2 FQGNSA, per germline. CDR3 length equals 15 residues. V dropped 8 bases and J dropped 7; count of bases not matched to a gene: 11.

The rearrangement joins TRBV7-8 to TRBJ1-5; D is undetermined. V was pared by 5 bases and J by 4 bases, with 9 bases between. The germline V gene encodes CDR1 SGHVS and CDR2 FQNEAQ. The CDR3 is 13 residues long. The CDR3 bases are TGTGCCAGCAGCGGACGCAGGAATCAGCCCCAGCATTTT. Translating gives CASSGRRNQPQHF.

This clonotype was detected only a few times. The chain joins TRBV28 to TRBJ2-1, with D perhaps matching TRBD2 (6 bases). The V gene lost 7 bases and the J gene lost 7 bases, with 20 bases spanning the gap. Germline CDR1 is MDHEN and CDR2 is SYDVKM. This CDR3 is 15 amino acids long. The DNA of the CDR3 is TGTGCCAGCATCTCCCGGGACTCGATCTTTAATGAGCAGTTCTTC. Translating it yields CASISRDSIFNEQFF. Variable domain in full (rest from reference TRBV28 and TRBJ2-1): DVKVTQSSRYLVKRTGEKVFLECVQDMDHENMFWYRQDPGLGLRLIYFSYDVKMKEKGDIPEGYSVSREKKERFSLILESASTNQTSMYLCASISRDSIFNEQFFGPGTRLTVL.

The rearrangement links TRBV4-1 to TRBJ2-7; D is uncertain. Germline values: CDR1 MGHRA, CDR2 YSYEKL. V was trimmed by 0 bases and J by 9 bases, leaving 15 bases between them. The CDR3 runs to 14 residues. CDR3 nucleotides: TGCGCCAGCAGCCAAGATCGGGCCTCTGTGCGGCAGTACTTC. Its protein product is CASSQDRASVRQYF.

This chain uses TRBV7-9 with TRBJ2-7; unclear D gene. The V end lost 2 bases, the J end lost 0 bases, and 23 bases lay between the germline ends. The germline V gene has CDR1 SEHNR and CDR2 FQNEAQ (reference sequence). The CDR3 is 19 residues long. The CDR3 sequence: CASSLSPSLGGFSSYEQYF. In DNA, the CDR3 is TGTGCCAGCAGCTTATCCCCCAGTCTAGGTGGATTTAGCTCCTACGAGCAGTACTTC. Full variable domain (rest looked up from reference TRBV7-9 and TRBJ2-7): DTGVSQNPRHKITKRGQNVTFRCDPISEHNRLYWYRQTLGQGPEFLTYFQNEAQLEKSRLLSDRFSAERPKGSFSTLEIQRTEQGDSAMYLCASSLSPSLGGFSSYEQYFGPGTRLTVT.

The rearrangement uses TRBV30 and TRBJ1-4; D is uncertain. There are 13 residues in the CDR3. Germline loops: CDR1 GTSNPN, CDR2 SVGIG (reference sequence). V was cut by 4 bases and J by 7 bases, with 13 bases left in between. The CDR3 sequence: CAWMTAVGEKLFF. In DNA, the CDR3 is TGTGCCTGGATGACCGCAGTGGGTGAAAAACTGTTTTTT.

The chain joins TRBV5-1 to TRBJ1-2, with D hard to call. CDR3 length equals 12 residues. Trimming took off 4 bases at V and 10 bases at J, with 14 bases between the two ends. CDR1 is SGHRS, CDR2 YFSETQ, per germline. The CDR3 here is CASSAVGSDYTF. The CDR3 bases are TGCGCCAGCAGCGCCGTTGGTAGCGACTACACCTTC.